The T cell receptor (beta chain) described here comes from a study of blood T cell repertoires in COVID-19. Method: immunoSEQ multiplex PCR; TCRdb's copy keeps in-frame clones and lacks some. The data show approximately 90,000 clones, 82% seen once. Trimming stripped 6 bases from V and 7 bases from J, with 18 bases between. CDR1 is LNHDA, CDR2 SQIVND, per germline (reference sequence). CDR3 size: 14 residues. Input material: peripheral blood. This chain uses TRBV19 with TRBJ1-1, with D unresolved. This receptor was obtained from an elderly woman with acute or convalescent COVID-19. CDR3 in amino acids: CASRIKLRDFEAFF. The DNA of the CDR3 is TGTGCCAGTAGAATTAAGTTGCGTGACTTTGAAGCTTTCTTT. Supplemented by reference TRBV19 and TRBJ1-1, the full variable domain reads DGGITQSPKYLFRKEGQNVTLSCEQNLNHDAMYWYRQDPGQGLRLIYYSQIVNDFQKGDIAEGYSVSREKKESFPLTVTSAQKNPTAFYLCASRIKLRDFEAFFGQGTRLTVV.